A selection of T cell receptor beta chains follows, all from one sample in a study of T cells after yellow fever vaccination. TCRdb fed the 5' RACE reads into MiXCR, producing one record per CDR3 protein. The sample lists some 400,000 distinct CDR3 sequences, about 19% seen once, with about 18% in the top ten. The material was PBMCs, obtained before the yellow fever booster vaccination. These receptors were obtained from a man between 18 and 35 years old who received the YFV17D yellow fever vaccine. Each CDR3 is given with its conserved first and last residue. Each record gives: clone size, J gene, V gene, D gene, CDR3 protein, CDR3 DNA. The D gene is left open where the match is weak. Expanded clones get a size class; other rows say once, few or many, or leave the size out.

few,TRBJ2-2,TRBV4-1,TRBD2,CASSPWGGPTNTGELFF,TGCGCCAGCAGCCCATGGGGGGGACCTACAAACACCGGGGAGCTGTTTTTT
NA,TRBJ1-1,TRBV27,TRBD1,CASSFRTGYMNTEAFF,TGTGCCAGCAGTTTCCGGACAGGATACATGAACACTGAAGCTTTCTTT
NA,TRBJ2-1,TRBV6-5,TRBD2,CASSSGGLLYEQFF,TGTGCCAGCAGTAGCGGGGGGCTCCTTTATGAGCAGTTCTTC
NA,TRBJ1-2,TRBV20-1,NA,CSARPSGQLYGYTF,TGCAGTGCTAGGCCGTCGGGCCAGCTTTATGGCTACACCTTC
NA,TRBJ2-2,TRBV11-2,TRBD1,CASSSYRDRDGLSSGELFF,TGTGCCAGCAGCTCCTACCGGGACAGGGATGGTTTATCATCCGGGGAGCTGTTTTTT
NA,TRBJ1-2,TRBV20-1,NA,CSAGGGGRDGYTF,TGCAGTGCTGGCGGAGGGGGGAGGGATGGCTACACCTTC
NA,TRBJ2-3,TRBV4-3,TRBD2,CASSHDRTSGSTDTQYF,TGCGCCAGCAGCCACGATCGGACTAGCGGATCCACAGATACGCAGTATTTT
NA,TRBJ1-5,TRBV5-8,NA,CASSLIRGVYSNQPQHF,TGTGCCAGCAGCTTGATTCGGGGGGTTTATAGCAATCAGCCCCAGCATTTT
many,TRBJ2-7,TRBV15,NA,CATSRALGDEQYF,TGTGCCACCAGCCGCGCTCTGGGGGACGAGCAGTACTTC
NA,TRBJ1-3,TRBV7-9,TRBD1,CTYRGQGNTIYF,TGTACGTACAGGGGGCAAGGAAACACCATATATTTT
NA,TRBJ2-2,TRBV5-1,TRBD1,CASSSYPRGIGELFF,TGCGCCAGCAGCTCGTACCCCAGGGGGATCGGGGAGCTGTTTTTT
NA,TRBJ2-1,TRBV24-1,NA,CATISSYNEQFF,TGTGCCACCATCAGCTCCTACAATGAGCAGTTCTTC
NA,TRBJ2-6,TRBV9,NA,CASTRTVTSGANVLTF,TGTGCCAGCACCCGCACCGTTACCTCTGGGGCCAACGTCCTGACTTTC
NA,TRBJ1-2,TRBV4-1,TRBD1,CASSHRDRGDYGYTF,TGCGCCAGCAGCCACCGGGACAGGGGGGACTATGGCTACACCTTC
few,TRBJ1-4,TRBV7-8,NA,CASTQGRIATNEKLFF,TGTGCCAGCACCCAGGGCAGGATTGCAACTAATGAAAAACTGTTTTTT
NA,TRBJ2-2,TRBV20-1,NA,CSARDSGGPWTGELFF,TGCAGTGCTAGAGATTCGGGGGGCCCCTGGACCGGGGAGCTGTTTTTT
few,TRBJ1-4,TRBV29-1,NA,CSVALDGGSEKLFF,TGCAGCGTTGCCCTCGACGGGGGTAGTGAAAAACTGTTTTTT
few,TRBJ1-1,TRBV27,NA,CASSLLVGNTEAFF,TGTGCCAGCAGTTTATTAGTAGGGAACACTGAAGCTTTCTTT
few,TRBJ2-2,TRBV2,TRBD2,CASQWTSGSTGELFF,TGTGCCAGTCAATGGACTAGCGGGAGCACCGGGGAGCTGTTTTTT
many,TRBJ2-6,TRBV4-3,NA,CASSQVPGGDGANVLTF,TGCGCCAGCAGCCAAGTACCTGGAGGGGACGGGGCCAACGTCCTGACTTTC
few,TRBJ1-1,TRBV7-3,NA,CASSAGHSNTEAFF,TGTGCCAGCAGCGCGGGACACTCGAACACTGAAGCTTTCTTT
few,TRBJ2-1,TRBV4-1,TRBD1,CASSQEGQVGEQFF,TGCGCCAGCAGCCAAGAGGGACAGGTAGGGGAGCAGTTCTTC
NA,TRBJ2-3,TRBV23-1,TRBD2,CASSHREASVTDTQYF,TGCGCCAGCAGTCACCGGGAGGCTTCAGTCACAGATACGCAGTATTTT
few,TRBJ1-2,TRBV5-4,TRBD1,CASSLGDRQRYGYTF,TGTGCCAGCAGCCTAGGGGACAGGCAACGCTATGGCTACACCTTC
NA,TRBJ2-1,TRBV6-2/TRBV6-3,TRBD2,CASSAGLAGAYNEQFF,TGTGCCAGCAGTGCGGGACTAGCGGGAGCCTACAATGAGCAGTTCTTC
many,TRBJ1-6,TRBV4-3,NA,CASSQETADNSPLHF,TGCGCCAGCAGCCAAGAAACGGCAGATAATTCACCCCTCCACTTT
NA,TRBJ1-5,TRBV10-3,TRBD1,CAISRDREGQPQHF,TGTGCCATCAGTCGGGACAGGGAGGGTCAGCCCCAGCATTTT